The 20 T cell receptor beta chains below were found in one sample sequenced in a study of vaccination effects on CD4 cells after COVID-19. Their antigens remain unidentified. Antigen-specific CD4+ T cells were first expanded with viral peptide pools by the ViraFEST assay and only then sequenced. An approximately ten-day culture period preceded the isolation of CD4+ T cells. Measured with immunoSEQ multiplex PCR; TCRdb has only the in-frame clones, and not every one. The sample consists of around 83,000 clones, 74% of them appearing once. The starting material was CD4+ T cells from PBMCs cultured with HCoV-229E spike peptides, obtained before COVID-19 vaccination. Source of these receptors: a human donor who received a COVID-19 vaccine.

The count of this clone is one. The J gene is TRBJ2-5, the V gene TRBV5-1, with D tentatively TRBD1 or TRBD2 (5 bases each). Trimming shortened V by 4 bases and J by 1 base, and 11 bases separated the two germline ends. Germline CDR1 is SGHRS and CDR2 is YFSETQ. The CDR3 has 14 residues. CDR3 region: CASSRNGAQETQYF. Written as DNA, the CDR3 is TGCGCCAGCAGCCGGAACGGGGCCCAAGAGACCCAGTACTTC. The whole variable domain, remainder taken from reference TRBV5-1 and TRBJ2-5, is KAGVTQTPRYLIKTRGQQVTLSCSPISGHRSVSWYQQTPGQGLQFLFEYFSETQRNKGNFPGRFSGRQFSNSRSEMNVSTLELGDSALYLCASSRNGAQETQYFGPGTRLLVL.

CDR3 sequence reads: CASSEGLAGETQYF. CDR3 DNA: TGTGCCAGCAGTGAAGGTTTGGCGGGAGAGACCCAGTACTTC. V and J are TRBV2 and TRBJ2-5, with a weak D call TRBD2 (5 bases). The CDR3 sequence is 14 residues long. Between the trimmed V and J ends, which lost 1 base and 4 bases, there was a span of 10 bases. Germline V gene data show CDR1 as SNHLY and CDR2 as FYNNEI.

CDR3 amino acids: CASSLTGGEETQYF. The DNA for the CDR3 is TGTGCCAGCAGCCTGACAGGGGGCGAGGAGACCCAGTACTTC. The chain combines TRBV5-4 with TRBJ2-5; 10 bases are shared with TRBD1. V shed 4 bases, J shed 5 bases, and the junction held 5 bases outside the gene matches. Germline V lookup: CDR1 SGHNT, CDR2 YYREEE (reference sequence). The CDR3 consists of 14 residues.

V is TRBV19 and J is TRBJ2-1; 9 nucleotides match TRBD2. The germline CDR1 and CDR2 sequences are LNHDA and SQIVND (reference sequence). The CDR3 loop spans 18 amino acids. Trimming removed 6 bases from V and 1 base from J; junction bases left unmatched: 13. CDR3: CASSPRPNSGGSYNEQFF. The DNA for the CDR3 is TGTGCCAGTAGCCCCAGGCCCAATAGCGGGGGTTCCTACAATGAGCAGTTCTTC.

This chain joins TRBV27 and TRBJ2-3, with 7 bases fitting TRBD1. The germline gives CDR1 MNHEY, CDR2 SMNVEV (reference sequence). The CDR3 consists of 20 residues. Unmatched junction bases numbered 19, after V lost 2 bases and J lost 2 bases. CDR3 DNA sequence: TGTGCCAGCAGTTTAACCCCTCCTTTAGTACAGGGGCGCAACACAGATACGCAGTATTTT. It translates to CASSLTPPLVQGRNTDTQYF.

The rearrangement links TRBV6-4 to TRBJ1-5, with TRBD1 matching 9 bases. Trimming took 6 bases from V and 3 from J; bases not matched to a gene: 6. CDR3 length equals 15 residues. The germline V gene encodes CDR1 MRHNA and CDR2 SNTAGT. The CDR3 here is CASRERQGVNQPQHF. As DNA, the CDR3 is TGTGCCAGCAGAGAACGACAGGGGGTCAATCAGCCCCAGCATTTT.

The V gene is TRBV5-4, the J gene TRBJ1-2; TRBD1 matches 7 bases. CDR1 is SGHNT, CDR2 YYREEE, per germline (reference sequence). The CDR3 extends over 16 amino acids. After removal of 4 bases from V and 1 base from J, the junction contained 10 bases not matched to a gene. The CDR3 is CASSLIDRADNYGYTF. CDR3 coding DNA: TGTGCCAGCAGCCTGATAGACAGGGCCGATAACTATGGCTACACCTTC.

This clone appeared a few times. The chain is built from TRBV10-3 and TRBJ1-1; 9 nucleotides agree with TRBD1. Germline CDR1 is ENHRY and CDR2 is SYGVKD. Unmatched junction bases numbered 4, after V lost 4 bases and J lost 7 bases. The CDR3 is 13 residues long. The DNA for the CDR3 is TGTGCCATCAGTGGGACAGGGGCCGGTGAAGCTTTCTTT. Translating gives CAISGTGAGEAFF.

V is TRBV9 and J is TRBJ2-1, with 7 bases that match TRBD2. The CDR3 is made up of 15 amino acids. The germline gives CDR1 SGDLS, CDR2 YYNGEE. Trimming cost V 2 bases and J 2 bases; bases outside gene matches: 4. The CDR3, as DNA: TGTGCCAGCAGCGTGGGGCTAGCGGCCTACAATGAGCAGTTCTTC. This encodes CASSVGLAAYNEQFF.

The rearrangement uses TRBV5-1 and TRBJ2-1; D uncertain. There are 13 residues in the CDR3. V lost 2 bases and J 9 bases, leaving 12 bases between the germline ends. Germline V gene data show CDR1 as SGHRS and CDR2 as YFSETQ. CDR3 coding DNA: TGCGCCAGCAGCTTTTCCCCAATTTCTGAGCAGTTCTTC. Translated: CASSFSPISEQFF.

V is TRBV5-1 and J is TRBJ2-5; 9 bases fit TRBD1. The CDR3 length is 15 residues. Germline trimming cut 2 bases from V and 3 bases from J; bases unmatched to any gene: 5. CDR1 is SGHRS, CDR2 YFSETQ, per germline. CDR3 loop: CASSFLTGGEETQYF. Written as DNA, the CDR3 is TGCGCCAGCAGCTTCCTGACAGGGGGTGAAGAGACCCAGTACTTC. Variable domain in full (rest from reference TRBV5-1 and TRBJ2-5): KAGVTQTPRYLIKTRGQQVTLSCSPISGHRSVSWYQQTPGQGLQFLFEYFSETQRNKGNFPGRFSGRQFSNSRSEMNVSTLELGDSALYLCASSFLTGGEETQYFGPGTRLLVL.

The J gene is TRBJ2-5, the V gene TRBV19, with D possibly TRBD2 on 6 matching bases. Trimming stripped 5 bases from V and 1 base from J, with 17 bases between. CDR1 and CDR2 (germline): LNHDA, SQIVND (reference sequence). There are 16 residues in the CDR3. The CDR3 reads CASSFGGMRVQETQYF. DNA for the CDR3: TGTGCCAGTAGTTTCGGGGGTATGAGGGTCCAAGAGACCCAGTACTTC.

The CDR3 coding sequence is TGTGCCAGCAGGACAGGGTCTGGGAGTCAGCCCCAGCATTTT. Protein product: CASRTGSGSQPQHF. The chain carries TRBV2 and TRBJ1-5; 7 positions agree with TRBD1. CDR3 length: 14 residues. V lost 6 bases and J lost 6; bases outside the gene matches: 8. CDR1 is SNHLY and CDR2 is FYNNEI in the germline V gene.

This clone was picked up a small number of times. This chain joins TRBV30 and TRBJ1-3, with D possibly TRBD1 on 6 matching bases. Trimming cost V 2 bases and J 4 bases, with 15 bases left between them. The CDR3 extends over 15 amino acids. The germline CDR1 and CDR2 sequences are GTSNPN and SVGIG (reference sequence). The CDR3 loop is CAWSREQGNGNTIYF. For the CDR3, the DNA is TGTGCCTGGAGTAGGGAACAGGGTAACGGAAACACCATATATTTT.

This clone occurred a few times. Here the CDR3 reads CASSMERAQENQPQHF. CDR3 coding DNA: TGTGCCAGTAGTATGGAGAGGGCACAGGAAAATCAGCCCCAGCATTTT. J is TRBJ1-5 and V is TRBV19; D possibly corresponds to TRBD1 (5 bases). V lost 3 bases to trimming and J lost 4 bases, with 16 bases between them. The CDR3 loop spans 16 amino acids. Germline CDR1 and CDR2: LNHDA and SQIVND (reference sequence).

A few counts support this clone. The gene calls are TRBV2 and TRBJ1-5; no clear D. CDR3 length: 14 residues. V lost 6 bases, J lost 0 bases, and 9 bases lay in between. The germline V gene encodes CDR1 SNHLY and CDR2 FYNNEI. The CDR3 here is CASRQDGSNQPQHF. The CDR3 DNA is TGTGCCAGCAGGCAGGACGGTAGCAATCAGCCCCAGCATTTT.

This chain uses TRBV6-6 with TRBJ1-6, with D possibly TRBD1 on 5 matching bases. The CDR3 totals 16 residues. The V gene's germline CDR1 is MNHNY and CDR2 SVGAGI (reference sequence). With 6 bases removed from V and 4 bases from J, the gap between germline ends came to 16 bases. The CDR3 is CASRPVQEPYNSPLHF. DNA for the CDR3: TGTGCCAGCAGGCCGGTACAGGAACCTTATAATTCACCCCTCCACTTT.

CDR3 DNA sequence: TGTGCCGCCGGCAGGGGGTCTGGCTACACCTTC. This encodes CAAGRGSGYTF. The rearrangement links TRBV19 to TRBJ1-2, with 7 bases fitting TRBD1. The CDR3 sequence is 11 residues long. Unmatched junction bases numbered 7, after V lost 11 bases and J lost 7 bases. Germline V gene sequence: CDR1 LNHDA, CDR2 SQIVND (reference sequence).

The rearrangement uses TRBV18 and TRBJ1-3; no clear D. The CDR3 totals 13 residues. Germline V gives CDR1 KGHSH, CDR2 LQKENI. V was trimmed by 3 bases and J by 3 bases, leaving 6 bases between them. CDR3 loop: CASSPSSGNTIYF. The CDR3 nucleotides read TGTGCCAGCTCACCTTCTAGTGGAAACACCATATATTTT. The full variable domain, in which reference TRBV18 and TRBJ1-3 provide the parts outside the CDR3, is NAGVMQNPRHLVRRRGQEARLRCSPMKGHSHVYWYRQLPEEGLKFMVYLQKENIIDESGMPKERFSAEFPKEGPSILRIQQVVRGDSAAYFCASSPSSGNTIYFGEGSWLTVV.

CDR3 sequence: CASSQASGGHGYTF. The CDR3, as DNA: TGTGCCAGCAGCCAAGCCAGCGGAGGTCATGGCTACACCTTC. This chain links TRBV6-5 with TRBJ1-2; D not certain. CDR1 is MNHEY, CDR2 SVGAGI, per germline. The V gene lost 6 bases and the J gene lost 6 bases, with 17 bases spanning the gap. The CDR3 has 14 amino acids.